The 25 T cell receptor beta chains below come from one sample, sequenced in a study of CD8 T cells in ankylosing spondylitis. TCRdb processed the 5' RACE reads anew with MiXCR; each CDR3 protein has one entry. This table holds under 250,000 distinct CDR3 sequences, roughly 32% found once. Sequencing was carried out using blood, either unsorted or a sorted T cell fraction (not recorded which). The receptors shown here come from a male donor with ankylosing spondylitis or in good health (not recorded which).

This clonotype was found a few times. This chain links TRBV4-1 with TRBJ1-1; D call uncertain. This CDR3 spans 13 amino acids. CDR1 and CDR2 from the germline V gene are MGHRA and YSYEKL. Trimming cost V 4 bases and J 0 bases, with 6 bases left between them. This CDR3 is CASSPNMNTEAFF. In nucleotides, the CDR3 is TGCGCCAGCAGCCCCAATATGAACACTGAAGCTTTCTTT.

This clonotype has only a few counts. The V and J genes are TRBV20-1 and TRBJ1-1; D is unclear. This CDR3 contains 13 residues. Germline values: CDR1 DFQATT, CDR2 SNEGSKA (reference sequence). Trimming removed 3 bases from V and 4 bases from J, with 12 bases in between. CDR3 loop: CSARAGWSTEAFF. As DNA, the CDR3 is TGCAGTGCTAGGGCAGGCTGGAGCACTGAAGCTTTCTTT.

V is TRBV6-1 and J is TRBJ2-7, with D unclear. The V end was cut by 1 base, the J end by 3 bases, with 10 bases between. The V gene's germline CDR1 is MNHNS and CDR2 SASEGT. This CDR3 has 14 amino acids. CDR3: CASSEGPALYEQYF. CDR3 DNA: TGTGCCAGCAGTGAAGGTCCAGCTCTCTACGAGCAGTACTTC.

The chain couples TRBV6-5 to TRBJ1-1, with a tentative D call TRBD1 (5 bases). V was cut by 1 base and J by 8 bases, with 14 bases left in between. There are 14 residues in the CDR3. CDR1 and CDR2 (germline): MNHEY, SVGAGI. The CDR3 region has the DNA TGTGCCAGCAGTTACTTTGGGACGCACTCGGAAGCTTTCTTT. Encoded protein: CASSYFGTHSEAFF.

The chain links TRBV5-1 to TRBJ2-4; 10 bases are a match to TRBD1. Germline-derived CDR1 and CDR2 are SGHRS and YFSETQ. The V gene end was trimmed by 4 bases and the J gene end by 8 bases; junction bases not matched to a gene: 6. The CDR3 contains 14 residues. CDR3 sequence (DNA): TGCGCCAGCAGCCGTGGACAGGGGGACGACATTCAGTACTTC. The encoded protein is CASSRGQGDDIQYF.

The gene calls are TRBV5-1 and TRBJ1-3, with a possible D match to TRBD1 (5 bases). This CDR3 is built from 15 residues. Germline CDR1 reads SGHRS; CDR2 reads YFSETQ. V lost 0 bases and J 5 bases, leaving 12 bases between the germline ends. CDR3 loop: CASSLVGDRRNTIYF. The CDR3 coding sequence is TGCGCCAGCAGCTTGGTGGGGGATCGTAGAAACACCATATATTTT.

This clonotype was seen only a few times. CDR3 nucleotides: TGCAGTGCGCCGTTCACCGGGGAGCTGTTTTTT. Residues: CSAPFTGELFF. This chain links TRBV20-1 with TRBJ2-2, with D hard to call. With 6 bases removed from V and 4 bases from J, the gap between germline ends came to 6 bases. The CDR3 runs 11 residues. Germline V gene lookup returns CDR1 DFQATT and CDR2 SNEGSKA (reference sequence).

The CDR3 DNA reads as TGTGCCAGCAGCTTGCGAGGCAGGGGAGGAGATACGCAGTATTTT. Amino acids: CASSLRGRGGDTQYF. The chain employs TRBV5-5 and TRBJ2-3; perhaps D is TRBD1 or TRBD2 (6 bases each). CDR3 length equals 15 residues. The germline V gene encodes CDR1 SGHKS and CDR2 YYEKEE (reference sequence). Trimming stripped 1 base from V and 5 bases from J, with 14 bases between. The entire variable domain, with the rest obtained from reference TRBV5-5 and TRBJ2-3, is as follows: DAGVTQSPTHLIKTRGQQVTLRCSPISGHKSVSWYQQVLGQGPQFIFQYYEKEERGRGNFPDRFSARQFPNYSSELNVNALLLGDSALYLCASSLRGRGGDTQYFGPGTRLTVL.

In nucleotides, the CDR3 is TGCGCCAGCAAATTATTACCGGGGCCGAACACTGAAGCTTTCTTT. It yields the protein CASKLLPGPNTEAFF. The J gene is TRBJ1-1, the V gene TRBV10-2, with D possibly TRBD1 on 5 matching bases. Germline V CDR1 and CDR2: WSHSY, SAAADI. CDR3 length: 15 residues. The ends were cut back, 7 bases at V and 1 base at J, with 16 bases in the middle.

The V call is TRBV20-1, the J call TRBJ2-7, with a weak D call TRBD2 (7 bases). Trimming took 5 bases from V and 2 from J, leaving 13 bases between them. This CDR3 comprises 13 residues. Germline V lookup: CDR1 DFQATT, CDR2 SNEGSKA (reference sequence). CDR3 in amino acids: CSAGGGGTYEQYF. The CDR3 DNA sequence: TGCAGTGCTGGAGGGGGGGGAACCTACGAGCAGTACTTC.

This chain joins TRBV12-3 or TRBV12-4 and TRBJ2-3; D remains ambiguous. V dropped 3 bases and J dropped 4 bases, with 5 bases sitting between them. The CDR3 has 12 amino acids. CDR3 amino acids: CASSFEPDTQYF. CDR3 DNA: TGTGCCAGCAGTTTCGAGCCAGATACGCAGTATTTT.

J is TRBJ2-5 and V is TRBV11-2; 10 bases match TRBD1. Per germline, CDR1 SGHAT and CDR2 FQNNGV. The CDR3 is 16 residues long. The junction had 15 bases not matched to a gene; V was cut back by 4 bases and J by 10 bases. The CDR3 loop reads CASSSFGQGGVSVQYF. CDR3 bases: TGTGCCAGCAGCTCCTTCGGACAGGGGGGAGTTAGTGTCCAGTACTTC.

This clonotype was detected only a few times. In DNA form, the CDR3 reads TGTGCCAGCAGAGGGGGTGAAGCTTTCTTT. Translating gives CASRGGEAFF. This chain connects TRBV12-3 or TRBV12-4 to TRBJ1-1, with D tentatively TRBD1 (6 bases). CDR3 length equals 10 residues. V was clipped by 6 bases and J by 7 bases, with 6 bases between them.

The chain couples TRBV12-3 or TRBV12-4 to TRBJ2-1, with 7 bases fitting TRBD2. The CDR3 covers 15 residues. J lost 0 bases, V lost 5 bases, and 4 bases had no gene match. The CDR3 sequence: CASSPGGLSYNEQFF. The CDR3 region has the DNA TGTGCCAGCAGTCCGGGGGGACTCTCCTACAATGAGCAGTTCTTC.

This clonotype was observed a few times. V gene TRBV28 combines with J gene TRBJ1-6; 9 nucleotides align to TRBD1. Germline V lookup: CDR1 MDHEN, CDR2 SYDVKM. The trim removed 5 bases at V and 8 bases at J, leaving 22 bases unmatched. The CDR3 spans 20 residues. As DNA, the CDR3 is TGTGCCAGCAGTCCCACGTTTGTGAGGGACAGGGCTTGGAGCGATTCACCCCTCCACTTT. Encoded protein: CASSPTFVRDRAWSDSPLHF.

The rearrangement uses TRBV7-7 and TRBJ2-1; weak D call: TRBD1 (6 bases). CDR1 is SSHAT, CDR2 FNYEAQ, per germline (reference sequence). V lost 3 bases and J 14 bases, leaving 14 bases between the germline ends. This CDR3 has 12 amino acids. CDR3 sequence reads: CASSLRGQGKFF. CDR3 bases: TGTGCCAGCAGCTTGAGGGGACAAGGGAAGTTCTTC.

The gene calls are TRBV29-1 and TRBJ2-7; 7 nucleotides line up with TRBD1. Germline V lookup: CDR1 SQVTM, CDR2 ANQGSEA. V shed 4 bases and J 5 bases; nucleotides not matched to a gene: 8. The CDR3 runs 13 residues. The CDR3 nucleotides read TGCAGCGTTGCGACAGGGAAGGTCCACGAGCAGTACTTC. It is translated as CSVATGKVHEQYF.

This clonotype has a handful of counts. The V and J genes are TRBV27 and TRBJ2-7; 7 bases match TRBD1. The CDR3 length is 15 residues. Germline V CDR1 and CDR2: MNHEY, SMNVEV (reference sequence). The trim removed 1 base at V and 2 bases at J, leaving 5 bases unmatched. CDR3 protein: CASSLLGDRTYEQYF. The CDR3 DNA follows: TGTGCCAGCAGTTTATTAGGGGACAGAACCTACGAGCAGTACTTC.

This clonotype was seen only a few times. The genes are TRBV27 and TRBJ2-1, with 10 bases matching TRBD1. With 9 bases clipped from V and 8 bases from J, the junction kept 10 bases outside the gene matches. The CDR3 is 14 amino acids. Germline CDR1 and CDR2: MNHEY and SMNVEV (reference sequence). Written as DNA, the CDR3 is TGTGCCAGAGAGAAGGGACAGGGGAATGATGAGCAGTTCTTC. Translation: CAREKGQGNDEQFF.

The chain uses TRBV12-3 or TRBV12-4 and TRBJ1-6, with D perhaps TRBD1 (5 bases). This CDR3 is built from 14 residues. With 3 bases removed from V and 7 bases from J, the gap between germline ends came to 10 bases. This CDR3 reads CASSFRAGNSPLHF. The CDR3 region has the DNA TGTGCCAGCAGTTTTCGGGCAGGGAATTCACCCCTCCACTTT.

V usage is TRBV7-8 and J usage is TRBJ1-2, with D perhaps TRBD1 (5 bases). Between the trimmed V and J ends, which lost 5 bases and 7 bases, there was a span of 14 bases. Germline assignment: CDR1 SGHVS and CDR2 FQNEAQ. The length of the CDR3 is 13 residues. The chain's CDR3 is CASSPTRVSGYTF. CDR3 nucleotide sequence: TGTGCCAGCAGCCCCACCAGGGTTTCTGGCTACACCTTC.

This chain connects TRBV6-5 to TRBJ2-7; D is ambiguous. The CDR3 loop spans 14 amino acids. Germline lookup yields CDR1 MNHEY and CDR2 SVGAGI. Trimming removed 4 bases at V and 1 base at J, with 11 bases between. The CDR3 loop is CASSLHSESYEQYF. The CDR3 nucleotides read TGTGCCAGCAGTTTACACAGTGAGTCCTACGAGCAGTACTTC.

This clonotype was detected only a few times. The chain recombines TRBV7-4 with TRBJ1-5; possibly TRBD1 for D (6 bases). Trimming left V 5 bases short and J 1 base short, with 12 bases between. Germline-derived CDR1 and CDR2 are SGHVT and SQSDAQ. There are 15 residues in the CDR3. The CDR3 region has the DNA TGTGCCAGCAGCAAGGGGGAGACAAGCAATCAGCCCCAGCATTTT. Amino acids: CASSKGETSNQPQHF. Based on the CDR3 plus reference TRBV7-4 and TRBJ1-5, the full variable domain is GAGVSQSPRYKVAKRGRDVALRCDSISGHVTLYWYRQTLGQGSEVLTYSQSDAQRDKSGRPSGRFSAERPERSVSTLKIQRTEQGDSAVYLCASSKGETSNQPQHFGDGTRLSIL.

This chain uses TRBV10-2 with TRBJ2-2, with D tentatively TRBD1 (6 bases). This CDR3 has 13 residues. CDR1 and CDR2 from the germline V gene are WSHSY and SAAADI. V dropped 10 bases and J dropped 4 bases, with 13 bases sitting between them. The CDR3 bases are TGCGCCACTAAGGACAGCCTCACCGGGGAGCTGTTTTTT. Translated, it gives CATKDSLTGELFF.

In this sample, this clonotype turned up many times. The chain employs TRBV12-3 or TRBV12-4 and TRBJ2-1; D unclear. This CDR3 region has 14 residues. Trimming took 1 base from V and 6 from J, leaving 10 bases between them. CDR3 nucleotides: TGTGCCAGCAGTTTAGACTCGGGCTCCAATGAGCAGTTCTTC. Protein sequence: CASSLDSGSNEQFF.